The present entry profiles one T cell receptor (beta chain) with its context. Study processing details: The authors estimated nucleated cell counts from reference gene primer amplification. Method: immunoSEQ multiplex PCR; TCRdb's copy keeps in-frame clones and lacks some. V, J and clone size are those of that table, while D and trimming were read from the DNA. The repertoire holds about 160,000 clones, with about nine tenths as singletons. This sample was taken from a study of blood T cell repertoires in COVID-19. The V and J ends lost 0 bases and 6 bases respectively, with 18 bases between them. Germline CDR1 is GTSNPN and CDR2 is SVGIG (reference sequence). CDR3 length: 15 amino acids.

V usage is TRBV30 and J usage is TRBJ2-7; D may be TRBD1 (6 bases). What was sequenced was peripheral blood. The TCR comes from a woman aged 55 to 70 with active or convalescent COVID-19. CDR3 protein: CAWSVLAGEYGEQYF. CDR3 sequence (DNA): TGTGCCTGGAGTGTATTGGCAGGGGAGTACGGCGAGCAGTACTTC.